The 27 T cell receptor beta chains in this list originate from one sample, sequenced in a study of OX40 agonist ivuxolimab in advanced cancers. Clones were read by immunoSEQ multiplex PCR, and TCRdb kept only the in-frame ones, dropping some. The table records tens of thousands of clones, 88% of them present only once. Sequencing was performed on CD4+ or CD8+ T cells sorted from blood, taken in a trial of the OX40 agonist ivuxolimab. The receptors here all came from an adult with an advanced solid tumor such as melanoma, head and neck, liver or kidney cancer.

The V gene is TRBV4-3, the J gene TRBJ1-4; D is perhaps TRBD1 (6 bases). CDR3 length: 15 amino acids. Germline V gene lookup returns CDR1 LGHNA and CDR2 YSLEER. Trimming took 1 base from V and 8 from J, leaving 14 bases between them. The CDR3 spells CASSQAGRGDEKLFF. The CDR3 region has the DNA TGCGCCAGCAGCCAAGCCGGCAGGGGCGACGAAAAACTGTTTTTT.

The chain combines TRBV4-1 with TRBJ2-1, with D unclear. Germline values: CDR1 MGHRA, CDR2 YSYEKL. The CDR3 is 13 residues long. V was clipped by 1 base and J by 2 bases, with 3 bases between them. This CDR3 reads CASSQAPYNEQFF. The CDR3 DNA is TGCGCCAGCAGCCAAGCACCCTACAATGAGCAGTTCTTC.

The chain uses TRBV4-1 and TRBJ1-1; D uncertain. Germline loops: CDR1 MGHRA, CDR2 YSYEKL. Trimming pared 1 base from V and 4 bases from J, leaving 10 bases between. The CDR3 sequence is 14 residues long. CDR3 DNA sequence: TGCGCCAGCAGCCAAGCGGAATTCTCCACTGAAGCTTTCTTT. Translating gives CASSQAEFSTEAFF.

The J gene is TRBJ2-2, the V gene TRBV7-9; 8 nucleotides align to TRBD2. Losses at the gene ends were 5 bases for V and 3 bases for J; bases not matched to a gene: 8. Germline CDR1 is SEHNR and CDR2 is FQNEAQ (reference sequence). The length of the CDR3 is 16 residues. Written as DNA, the CDR3 is TGTGCCAGCAGCCCGGGGGGGCGGGGTTACACCGGGGAGCTGTTTTTT. Translation gives CASSPGGRGYTGELFF.

The genes are TRBV9 and TRBJ2-5; TRBD1 matches 8 bases. This CDR3 is built from 14 residues. V lost 3 bases to trimming and J lost 9 bases; unmatched junction nucleotides: 10. Germline-derived CDR1 and CDR2 are SGDLS and YYNGEE. CDR3 amino acids: CASSETGAEGAQYF. For the CDR3, the DNA is TGTGCCAGCAGCGAGACAGGGGCCGAGGGGGCCCAGTACTTC.

The chain has TRBV7-9 and TRBJ2-2, with a weak D call TRBD2 (6 bases). CDR3 length: 14 amino acids. The ends were cut back, 3 bases at V and 7 bases at J, with 12 bases in the middle. CDR1 is SEHNR, CDR2 FQNEAQ, per germline (reference sequence). CDR3 sequence (DNA): TGTGCCAGCAGCTTTGGGGGGTTGAGCGGGGAGCTGTTTTTT. Its protein is CASSFGGLSGELFF.

This clone showed up just a few times. The CDR3 DNA reads TGTGCCAGCAGCGGCCCGGGACAGGGAACAGGCGGCTACACCTTC. This translates into CASSGPGQGTGGYTF. The V and J genes are TRBV7-9 and TRBJ1-2, with 9 bases aligning to TRBD1. The V and J ends lost 5 bases and 8 bases, in that order; junction bases with no gene match: 12. Germline CDR1 SEHNR, CDR2 FQNEAQ (reference sequence). This CDR3 has 15 residues.

The chain uses TRBV4-1 and TRBJ1-5; TRBD1 aligns across 8 bases. CDR3 size: 21 residues. Germline V lookup: CDR1 MGHRA, CDR2 YSYEKL. V dropped 1 base and J dropped 11; count of bases not matched to a gene: 28. The CDR3 loop is CASSQGSRAGGFGGLYMAQHF. The CDR3, as DNA: TGCGCCAGCAGCCAAGGTAGTAGGGCAGGGGGCTTTGGTGGATTATACATGGCCCAGCATTTT.

The rearrangement joins TRBV11-2 to TRBJ2-1, with 9 bases matching TRBD2. Germline V gives CDR1 SGHAT, CDR2 FQNNGV. This CDR3 is built from 16 residues. V was pared by 1 base and J by 6 bases, with 7 bases of the junction left unmatched. The CDR3 nucleotides read TGTGCCAGCAGCTTAGCGGGGCGGGGGGGCCTCAATGAGCAGTTCTTC. Amino acids: CASSLAGRGGLNEQFF.

CDR3 sequence (DNA): TGCGCCAGCAGTGAGTCAAGGCCGATTACAGGGGTTGGTTCCTACAATGAGCAGTTCTTC. It translates to CASSESRPITGVGSYNEQFF. V usage is TRBV10-1 and J usage is TRBJ2-1, with 7 bases identical to TRBD1. The CDR3 extends over 20 amino acids. The V and J ends lost 0 bases and 1 base, in that order; junction bases with no gene match: 15. CDR1 is WNHNN, CDR2 SYGVQD, per germline (reference sequence).

This clone was found once. The rearrangement uses TRBV19 and TRBJ2-1; 12 bases are shared with TRBD1. J gave up 8 bases and V 0 bases, and 14 bases lay outside the gene matches. The CDR3 consists of 19 residues. CDR1 is LNHDA and CDR2 is SQIVND in the germline V gene (reference sequence). For the CDR3, the DNA is TGTGCCAGTAGTATAGAGACTCGACGGGACAGGGGGCCGATCGATGAGCAGTTCTTC. This codes for CASSIETRRDRGPIDEQFF.

The CDR3 nucleotides are TGTGCCAGCAGTAAATCCGGGACTAGCACCGGGGAGCTGTTTTTT. Protein sequence: CASSKSGTSTGELFF. V and J are TRBV6-5 and TRBJ2-2, with 8 positions matching TRBD2. J was trimmed by 4 bases and V by 5 bases; bases with no gene match: 6. The CDR3 contains 15 residues. Per germline, CDR1 MNHEY and CDR2 SVGAGI.

This chain connects TRBV7-2 to TRBJ2-7; 14 nucleotides agree with TRBD2. Trimming cost V 11 bases and J 5 bases; bases outside gene matches: 11. This CDR3 has 15 amino acids. Germline lookup yields CDR1 SGHTA and CDR2 FQGNSA. DNA for the CDR3: TGTGCCTCCGGACTAGCGGGGGGCACAGGGGACGAGCAGTACTTC. Translated, it gives CASGLAGGTGDEQYF.

This chain joins TRBV7-9 and TRBJ1-1; TRBD1 matches at 7 bases. Germline V gives CDR1 SEHNR, CDR2 FQNEAQ (reference sequence). This CDR3 region has 14 residues. After removal of 0 bases from V and 8 bases from J, the junction contained 6 bases not matched to a gene. Written as DNA, the CDR3 is TGTGCCAGCAGCTTAGCGCAGGGGGGGAAGGAAGCTTTCTTT. Translated, it gives CASSLAQGGKEAFF.

The V call is TRBV7-9, the J call TRBJ2-5; the match to TRBD1 covers 8 bases. The CDR3 contains 15 residues. Germline CDR1 is SEHNR and CDR2 is FQNEAQ (reference sequence). Trimming at V came to 5 bases and at J to 5 bases, leaving 10 bases not matched to a gene. CDR3 residues: CASSVDRVFEETQYF. The CDR3 DNA is TGTGCCAGCAGCGTGGACAGGGTGTTCGAGGAGACCCAGTACTTC.

The gene calls are TRBV6-4 and TRBJ2-1; perhaps D is TRBD1 or TRBD2 (7 bases each). The CDR3 runs to 19 residues. V lost 6 bases and J lost 0, with 24 bases in between. CDR1 is MRHNA and CDR2 is SNTAGT in the germline V gene. The CDR3 sequence: CASSEGRGGIKSSYNEQFF. CDR3 sequence (DNA): TGTGCCAGCAGCGAAGGCAGGGGGGGAATAAAGAGCTCCTACAATGAGCAGTTCTTC.

Here the CDR3 reads CASSAGVRTEAFF. CDR3 sequence (DNA): TGTGCCAGTAGTGCAGGGGTTCGCACTGAAGCTTTCTTT. The chain recombines TRBV19 with TRBJ1-1; D possibly corresponds to TRBD1 (6 bases). This CDR3 has 13 residues. CDR1 is LNHDA, CDR2 SQIVND, per germline (reference sequence). V lost 5 bases, J lost 4 bases, and 11 bases lay in between.

The rearrangement uses TRBV5-4 and TRBJ2-2, with D unresolved. V shed 3 bases and J shed 4 bases, with 10 bases lying between them. The CDR3 loop spans 14 amino acids. Germline V gives CDR1 SGHNT, CDR2 YYREEE (reference sequence). The DNA of the CDR3 is TGTGCCAGCAGCTCCTGGGCGGCCACCGGGGAGCTGTTTTTT. Amino acid sequence: CASSSWAATGELFF.

The chain is built from TRBV28 and TRBJ1-1; possibly TRBD1 for D (5 bases). The length of the CDR3 is 13 residues. Germline V lookup: CDR1 MDHEN, CDR2 SYDVKM. V was pared by 5 bases and J by 1 base, with 8 bases between. The CDR3 region is CASSQGWNTEAFF. CDR3 sequence (DNA): TGTGCCAGCAGTCAGGGCTGGAACACTGAAGCTTTCTTT.

The V and J genes are TRBV6-5 and TRBJ1-5, with D tentatively TRBD1 (5 bases). This CDR3 contains 13 residues. Germline CDR1 is MNHEY and CDR2 is SVGAGI. Trimming cost V 7 bases and J 7 bases, with 14 bases left between them. CDR3 in DNA: TGTGCCAGCACCCCGGGGGGGTTGCAGCCCCAGCATTTT. Amino acid sequence: CASTPGGLQPQHF.

The J gene is TRBJ2-2, the V gene TRBV7-9; D is uncertain. The CDR3 is 13 residues long. Germline lookup yields CDR1 SEHNR and CDR2 FQNEAQ (reference sequence). The V gene lost 0 bases and the J gene lost 3 bases, with 2 bases spanning the gap. CDR3 bases: TGTGCCAGCAGCTTAGCTTACACCGGGGAGCTGTTTTTT. This codes for CASSLAYTGELFF.

J is TRBJ2-6 and V is TRBV10-2; D gene ambiguous. In germline, CDR1 is WSHSY, CDR2 SAAADI. The CDR3 has 19 residues. V dropped 0 bases and J dropped 1 base, with 16 bases sitting between them. The CDR3 loop reads CASSESVVTAPSGANVLTF. CDR3 nucleotides: TGCGCCAGCAGTGAGTCTGTCGTTACCGCGCCTTCTGGGGCCAACGTCCTGACTTTC.

The chain combines TRBV6-5 with TRBJ1-5; D gene ambiguous. The germline gives CDR1 MNHEY, CDR2 SVGAGI. CDR3 length: 14 residues. V dropped 4 bases and J dropped 2 bases, with 9 bases sitting between them. The CDR3 here is CASSLARGNQPQHF. For the CDR3, the DNA is TGTGCCAGCAGTTTAGCGCGAGGCAATCAGCCCCAGCATTTT.

V and J are TRBV2 and TRBJ2-1; TRBD2 might be the D (6 bases). V dropped 0 bases and J dropped 9 bases, with 9 bases sitting between them. CDR1 is SNHLY, CDR2 FYNNEI, per germline. The CDR3 contains 13 residues. The CDR3 loop is CASSEAGGSEQFF. CDR3 DNA: TGTGCCAGCAGTGAAGCCGGAGGGAGTGAGCAGTTCTTC.

This clone was observed a few times. CDR3 residues: CASSPGGNQPQHF. The CDR3 DNA follows: TGTGCCAGCAGCCCGGGCGGTAATCAGCCCCAGCATTTT. The chain combines TRBV7-9 with TRBJ1-5; no clear D gene. The CDR3 has 13 residues. Trimming took off 5 bases at V and 4 bases at J, with 9 bases between the two ends. Germline V gene data show CDR1 as SEHNR and CDR2 as FQNEAQ (reference sequence).

The chain recombines TRBV19 with TRBJ2-7; D is unresolved. Per the germline V gene, CDR1 is LNHDA and CDR2 is SQIVND (reference sequence). V was trimmed by 1 base and J by 4 bases, leaving 11 bases between them. There are 14 residues in the CDR3. CDR3 nucleotides: TGTGCCAGTAGTATAGGGCAGGATGAATACGAGCAGTACTTC. This translates into CASSIGQDEYEQYF.

Only one count was recorded for this clone. For the CDR3, the DNA is TGTGCCAGCAGCTTCACAGCTTACTACGAGCAGTACTTC. Its translation is CASSFTAYYEQYF. The J gene is TRBJ2-7, the V gene TRBV5-6; no clear D gene. This CDR3 has 13 amino acids. Germline loops: CDR1 SGHDT, CDR2 YYEEEE. Trimming stripped 2 bases from V and 3 bases from J, with 9 bases between. The complete variable domain, with remaining parts taken from reference TRBV5-6 and TRBJ2-7, reads DAGVTQSPTHLIKTRGQQVTLRCSPKSGHDTVSWYQQALGQGPQFIFQYYEEEERQRGNFPDRFSGHQFPNYSSELNVNALLLGDSALYLCASSFTAYYEQYFGPGTRLTVT.